These T cell receptor beta chains were read from a single sample in a study of radiation and T cells in renal cell carcinoma. Data came from immunoSEQ multiplex PCR; TCRdb stores just in-frame clones and leaves some out. Here the sample spans about 23,000 clones, about 62% being singletons. The material sequenced was tumor tissue, taken from a patient whose treatment was nephrectomy without radiotherapy. These receptors all come from a man aged 40-49 years with renal cell carcinoma. Both conserved end residues are part of each CDR3. D genes are given only for firm matches. Not every row has a clone size; where given, it reads once, few, many or a size class.

J: TRBJ2-3; V: TRBV9; D: .; size: .; CDR3: CASSVGGTRRDTQYF; DNA: TGTGCCAGCAGCGTAGGGGGGACCCGGAGAGATACGCAGTATTTT
J: TRBJ2-7; V: TRBV18; D: TRBD1; size: few; CDR3: CASSPPDRALRGQYF; DNA: TGTGCCAGCTCACCACCGGACAGGGCCCTACGAGGGCAGTACTTC
J: TRBJ1-1; V: TRBV5-1; D: .; size: medium-sized; CDR3: CASIGQREAFF; DNA: TGCGCCAGCATCGGCCAGCGGGAAGCTTTCTTT
J: TRBJ2-1; V: TRBV29-1; D: .; size: .; CDR3: CSVVRDLPFF; DNA: TGCAGCGTTGTGCGGGACTTGCCGTTCTTC
J: TRBJ2-7; V: TRBV27; D: TRBD1; size: .; CDR3: CASSPDTGGPSYEQYF; DNA: TGTGCCAGCAGTCCTGATACAGGGGGTCCTTCCTACGAGCAGTACTTC
J: TRBJ1-1; V: TRBV28; D: .; size: few; CDR3: CASTHAGENTEAFF; DNA: TGTGCCAGCACCCACGCCGGGGAGAACACTGAAGCTTTCTTT
J: TRBJ2-2; V: TRBV11-2; D: .; size: few; CDR3: CASSLFTGELFF; DNA: TGTGCCAGCAGCTTATTCACCGGGGAGCTGTTTTTT
J: TRBJ2-2; V: TRBV5-1; D: TRBD2; size: few; CDR3: CASSLAASGLTGELFF; DNA: TGCGCCAGCAGCTTGGCCGCTAGCGGGCTTACCGGGGAGCTGTTTTTT
J: TRBJ2-7; V: TRBV10-3; D: TRBD2; size: .; CDR3: CATDTSGTALGEQYF; DNA: TGTGCCACCGACACTAGCGGGACTGCCTTAGGGGAGCAGTACTTC
J: TRBJ1-1; V: TRBV14; D: .; size: .; CDR3: CASSAPRGNEAFF; DNA: TGTGCCAGCAGCGCTCCGAGGGGGAATGAAGCTTTCTTT
J: TRBJ1-1; V: TRBV2; D: TRBD1; size: few; CDR3: CASSQGAETEAFF; DNA: TGTGCCAGCTCCCAGGGGGCGGAAACTGAAGCTTTCTTT
J: TRBJ1-2; V: TRBV6-6; D: .; size: .; CDR3: CASSQQEVIYGYTF; DNA: TGTGCCAGCAGCCAACAAGAAGTTATCTATGGCTACACCTTC
J: TRBJ2-1; V: TRBV15; D: .; size: .; CDR3: CATSRDGGAEFF; DNA: TGTGCCACCAGCAGAGATGGGGGGGCGGAGTTCTTC
J: TRBJ2-1; V: TRBV7-2; D: .; size: .; CDR3: CASSPMGSGGRNEQFF; DNA: TGTGCCAGCAGCCCAATGGGTAGTGGGGGGAGGAATGAGCAGTTCTTC
J: TRBJ2-5; V: TRBV16; D: .; size: once; CDR3: CASSQRTIKETQYF; DNA: TGTGCCAGCAGTCAGAGGACTATCAAAGAGACCCAGTACTTC
J: TRBJ1-1; V: TRBV27; D: .; size: .; CDR3: CASSFQGTEAFF; DNA: TGTGCCAGCAGTTTCCAGGGCACTGAAGCTTTCTTT
J: TRBJ2-7; V: TRBV7-9; D: .; size: .; CDR3: CASSPFYEQYF; DNA: TGTGCCAGCAGCCCTTTCTACGAGCAGTACTTC
J: TRBJ2-2; V: TRBV13; D: .; size: few; CDR3: CASSLRHNTGELFF; DNA: TGTGCCAGCAGCTTACGGCATAACACCGGGGAGCTGTTTTTT
J: TRBJ2-2; V: TRBV7-6; D: TRBD2; size: few; CDR3: CASSPRLAGDSTGELFF; DNA: TGTGCCAGCAGCCCACGACTAGCGGGGGACTCCACCGGGGAGCTGTTTTTT
J: TRBJ2-5; V: TRBV28; D: TRBD2; size: once; CDR3: CASSPGLAGVGDETQYF; DNA: TGTGCCAGCAGTCCTGGACTAGCGGGAGTTGGGGATGAGACCCAGTACTTC
J: TRBJ2-3; V: TRBV19; D: .; size: .; CDR3: CASSPGGDTQYF; DNA: TGTGCCAGTAGTCCCGGAGGAGATACGCAGTATTTT
J: TRBJ2-7; V: TRBV7-9; D: .; size: .; CDR3: CASSNRGNYEQYF; DNA: TGTGCCAGCAGCAATCGGGGGAACTACGAGCAGTACTTC
J: TRBJ2-7; V: TRBV7-9; D: TRBD2; size: .; CDR3: CASSLARGAGVDEQYF; DNA: TGTGCCAGCAGCTTAGCGCGGGGAGCGGGAGTCGACGAGCAGTACTTC
J: TRBJ2-7; V: TRBV30; D: .; size: .; CDR3: CAWSVRGQVSEQYF; DNA: TGTGCCTGGAGTGTACGAGGGCAGGTCTCCGAGCAGTACTTC
J: TRBJ1-1; V: TRBV7-9; D: .; size: .; CDR3: CASSLSTENTEAFF; DNA: TGTGCCAGCAGCTTAAGTACGGAGAACACTGAAGCTTTCTTT
J: TRBJ2-1; V: TRBV15; D: TRBD1; size: .; CDR3: CATSRDLGTERVYNEQFF; DNA: TGTGCCACCAGCAGAGATCTAGGGACAGAGAGGGTATACAATGAGCAGTTCTTC
J: TRBJ2-2; V: TRBV18; D: .; size: .; CDR3: CASSPQGTGELFF; DNA: TGTGCCAGCTCACCCCAGGGCACCGGGGAGCTGTTTTTT
J: TRBJ1-4; V: TRBV7-8; D: .; size: medium-sized; CDR3: CASSLLRQQPERLFF; DNA: TGTGCCAGCAGCTTACTTCGACAACAACCAGAACGACTGTTTTTT
J: TRBJ1-2; V: TRBV4-1; D: .; size: many; CDR3: CASSQERDSVRIYGYTF; DNA: TGCGCCAGCAGCCAAGAAAGAGACAGCGTTCGGATCTATGGCTACACCTTC
J: TRBJ1-1; V: TRBV10-2; D: .; size: .; CDR3: CASSETRMNTEAFF; DNA: TGCGCCAGCAGTGAGACTAGAATGAACACTGAAGCTTTCTTT
J: TRBJ2-7; V: TRBV27; D: TRBD1; size: .; CDR3: CASSPSDRGPPYEQYF; DNA: TGTGCCAGCAGCCCCTCGGACAGGGGCCCGCCCTACGAGCAGTACTTC
J: TRBJ1-1; V: TRBV6-5; D: TRBD1; size: .; CDR3: CASSLGQGATEAFF; DNA: TGTGCCAGCAGTTTGGGACAGGGCGCCACTGAAGCTTTCTTT
J: TRBJ2-2; V: TRBV10-3; D: TRBD2; size: .; CDR3: CAIVAGGDTGELFF; DNA: TGTGCCATAGTAGCGGGAGGGGACACCGGGGAGCTGTTTTTT
J: TRBJ1-1; V: TRBV15; D: .; size: once; CDR3: CATSRDRGGLAEAFF; DNA: TGTGCCACCAGCAGAGATAGGGGCGGGTTAGCTGAAGCTTTCTTT
J: TRBJ2-7; V: TRBV5-1; D: .; size: once; CDR3: CASSSTYEQYF; DNA: TGCGCCAGCAGCTCAACATACGAGCAGTACTTC
J: TRBJ1-3; V: TRBV5-1; D: .; size: few; CDR3: CASSLNGGQASGNTIYF; DNA: TGCGCCAGCAGCTTAAACGGGGGCCAGGCCTCTGGAAACACCATATATTTT
J: TRBJ2-2; V: TRBV5-4; D: .; size: once; CDR3: CASSSRTDLTGELFF; DNA: TGTGCCAGCAGCTCACGGACGGACCTCACCGGGGAGCTGTTTTTT